The 8 T cell receptor beta chains below come from one sample, sequenced in a study of CD8 T cells in ankylosing spondylitis. Using its own MiXCR run on the 5' RACE reads, TCRdb lists one record per CDR3 protein. The top ten clones hold about 19% of a sample with 220,000 or so distinct CDR3 sequences, about 10% of them seen once. The sequencing input was blood, either unsorted or a sorted T cell fraction (not recorded which). The receptors here all came from a male donor with ankylosing spondylitis or in good health (not recorded which).

The sample holds a few counts of this clonotype. This chain joins TRBV11-2 and TRBJ2-3, with D possibly matching TRBD2 (6 bases). In germline, CDR1 is SGHAT, CDR2 FQNNGV. V lost 5 bases to trimming and J lost 8 bases, with 29 bases between them. CDR3 length equals 18 residues. This CDR3 reads CASSTRPGTSSSTGTQYF. DNA for the CDR3: TGTGCCAGCAGCACTCGCCCCGGGACTTCATCTAGCACTGGTACGCAGTATTTT.

This clonotype has ten or more counts. The chain combines TRBV3-1 with TRBJ2-1, with TRBD2 matching 8 bases. J was trimmed by 2 bases and V by 4 bases; bases with no gene match: 4. Germline values: CDR1 LGHDT, CDR2 YNNKEL (reference sequence). The CDR3 is 15 residues long. This chain's CDR3 is CASSRTSPTYNEQFF. Here the CDR3 DNA reads TGTGCCAGCAGCCGGACTAGCCCGACCTACAATGAGCAGTTCTTC.

V usage is TRBV29-1 and J usage is TRBJ1-5; D is perhaps TRBD1 (6 bases). The CDR3 is 12 residues long. The germline V gene has CDR1 SQVTM and CDR2 ANQGSEA. Trimming removed 5 bases at V and 9 bases at J, with 14 bases between. The CDR3 sequence: CSVREGDMPQHF. Written as DNA, the CDR3 is TGCAGCGTTCGGGAAGGGGACATGCCCCAGCATTTT.

This clonotype was recorded at least ten times. The gene calls are TRBV4-2 and TRBJ2-5, with 8 bases aligning to TRBD2. Germline trimming cut 6 bases from V and 0 bases from J; bases unmatched to any gene: 9. Germline loops: CDR1 LGHNA, CDR2 YNFKEQ. The CDR3 has 16 amino acids. The CDR3 loop reads CASSPVIAGYQETQYF. The CDR3 DNA is TGTGCCAGCAGTCCCGTGATAGCGGGGTACCAAGAGACCCAGTACTTC.

This clonotype came up many times. The chain recombines TRBV3-1 with TRBJ2-1; 8 positions agree with TRBD1. Germline assignment: CDR1 LGHDT and CDR2 YNNKEL (reference sequence). The CDR3 has 18 amino acids. J gave up 7 bases and V 0 bases, and 14 bases lay outside the gene matches. CDR3 region: CASSQDVGRQGALNEQFF. The CDR3 DNA follows: TGTGCCAGCAGCCAAGATGTAGGGAGGCAGGGGGCTCTTAATGAGCAGTTCTTC.

This clonotype was seen many times. The chain is built from TRBV29-1 and TRBJ2-2; no definite D call. V lost 3 bases and J lost 0, with 5 bases in between. The germline gives CDR1 SQVTM, CDR2 ANQGSEA. The CDR3 length is 13 residues. The CDR3 protein is CSVDFSNTGELFF. CDR3 in DNA: TGCAGCGTTGACTTCTCGAACACCGGGGAGCTGTTTTTT.

This clonotype was recorded at least ten times. V and J are TRBV15 and TRBJ2-5, with a weak D call TRBD1 (6 bases). The V end lost 9 bases, the J end lost 0 bases, and 14 bases lay between the germline ends. From germline, CDR1 is LNHNV and CDR2 YYDKDF (reference sequence). CDR3 length: 14 residues. The CDR3 region has the DNA TGTGCCACTGCTAAAGGGGGAAACCAAGAGACCCAGTACTTC. Its protein product is CATAKGGNQETQYF.

There are many counts of this clonotype. The V gene is TRBV20-1, the J gene TRBJ1-5, with TRBD1 as a possible D gene (6 bases). The CDR3 totals 13 residues. Trimming took 6 bases from V and 5 from J, leaving 14 bases between them. From germline, CDR1 is DFQATT and CDR2 SNEGSKA (reference sequence). For the CDR3, the DNA is TGCAGTGCCACCGGGACAAATTATCAGCCCCAGCATTTT. Encoded protein: CSATGTNYQPQHF.